Sequencing of this TCR beta chain was carried out in a study of regulatory T cells in long-lasting Graves disease. The time point was: newly diagnosed GD, antithyroid drugs for less than 3 months. PBMCs provided the RNA from which the TCR library was made. Libraries of TCR beta came from iRepertoire HTBI primers plus Arm-PCR of CDR3 regions. MiXCR was run by TCRdb on the multiplex PCR reads, yielding one entry per CDR3 protein. The table records 200,000 to 300,000 distinct CDR3 sequences, 20% of them present only once. The V and J ends lost 6 bases and 7 bases respectively, with 18 bases between them. Looked up from germline, CDR1 is MRHNA and CDR2 is SNTAGT. The CDR3 length is 15 residues. This clonotype was recorded at least ten times.

The clonotype comes from a female donor with Graves disease. The material sequenced was peripheral blood mononuclear cells (PBMCs), taken at new diagnosis, from a patient treated with antithyroid drugs. V usage is TRBV6-4 and J usage is TRBJ1-4, with a possible D match to TRBD1 (6 bases). CDR3 DNA: TGTGCCAGCAGGAGGGAACCGGACAGTCGTGAAAAACTGTTTTTT. It encodes CASRREPDSREKLFF.